Listed below are T cell receptor beta chains from one sample, sequenced in a study of cytomegalovirus exposure and HLA in healthy donors. Profiling relied on immunoSEQ multiplex PCR, and the TCRdb table lists in-frame clones only, not all of them. This table has fewer than 120,000 clones, 65% to 80% appearing once. Material for sequencing was PBMCs. These TCRs come from a woman aged 60 to 75 in good health and CMV-seropositive. CDR3s include the opening cysteine and the closing phenylalanine or tryptophan. Each record gives: CDR3 protein, J gene, V gene, clone size. Rows may omit the clone size; those that give it use once, few, many or a size class.

CDR3: CASSRGQGENTEAFF; J: TRBJ1-1; V: TRBV11-3; size: .
CDR3: CASSLTGLAGERGDDTGELFF; J: TRBJ2-2; V: TRBV7-3; size: .
CDR3: CASSGRLAGKQFF; J: TRBJ2-1; V: TRBV6-1; size: many
CDR3: CASSFGGTGGYYEQYF; J: TRBJ2-7; V: TRBV5-4; size: .
CDR3: CASSTLLGQTDTQYF; J: TRBJ2-3; V: TRBV27; size: .
CDR3: CASARSLGNTIYF; J: TRBJ1-3; V: TRBV7-2; size: .
CDR3: CASSDSKGAGNQPQHF; J: TRBJ1-5; V: TRBV25-1; size: .
CDR3: CATSRGLGQVTYEQYF; J: TRBJ2-7; V: TRBV15; size: few
CDR3: CASSSSLATDTQYF; J: TRBJ2-3; V: TRBV19; size: .
CDR3: CASSPQAGINEQFF; J: TRBJ2-1; V: TRBV18; size: .
CDR3: CASSLGQGQPSYNEQFF; J: TRBJ2-1; V: TRBV7-2; size: .
CDR3: CASSLLGRENSYNSPLHF; J: TRBJ1-6; V: TRBV5-1; size: .
CDR3: CASRGLSYGYTF; J: TRBJ1-2; V: TRBV5-4; size: once
CDR3: CASSYPGLANEQFF; J: TRBJ2-1; V: TRBV7-8; size: .
CDR3: CASGQGLAGGPSYEQYF; J: TRBJ2-7; V: TRBV12-5; size: .
CDR3: CASSFSGSRNEQYF; J: .; V: TRBV5-1; size: .
CDR3: CASSRATSGGSYEQYF; J: TRBJ2-7; V: TRBV28; size: .
CDR3: CASSPDGNSGRALFHEQYF; J: .; V: TRBV14; size: .
CDR3: CASSDSNEQFF; J: TRBJ2-1; V: TRBV2; size: .
CDR3: CASSVAGGPYEQYF; J: TRBJ2-7; V: TRBV25-1; size: many
CDR3: CASSGRLAGGYEQYF; J: TRBJ2-7; V: TRBV6-1; size: .
CDR3: CASSSGLAGSYEQYF; J: .; V: TRBV5-1; size: .
CDR3: CASSGNGRGHEQYF; J: TRBJ2-7; V: TRBV2; size: .
CDR3: CASSQETGANTGELFF; J: TRBJ2-2; V: TRBV4-2; size: .
CDR3: CASTPRAGMNTEAFF; J: TRBJ1-1; V: TRBV5-1; size: .
CDR3: CASSPPASAREQYF; J: TRBJ2-7; V: TRBV18; size: .
CDR3: CARADRDNSYEQYF; J: TRBJ2-7; V: TRBV2; size: .
CDR3: CASSYSSVASGFF; J: TRBJ2-1; V: TRBV6-5; size: .
CDR3: CASSQSGRRGKQFF; J: TRBJ2-1; V: TRBV7-8; size: .
CDR3: CAMSAGQSSGNTIYF; J: TRBJ1-3; V: TRBV10-3; size: .
CDR3: CASSIGLIDGYTF; J: TRBJ1-2; V: TRBV19; size: .
CDR3: CASSQESSLADSYEQYF; J: TRBJ2-7; V: TRBV4-2; size: .
CDR3: CASSYRTGVRKEKLFF; J: TRBJ1-4; V: TRBV6-5; size: .
CDR3: CASSQLGTGVMNTEAFF; J: TRBJ1-1; V: TRBV4-1; size: .
CDR3: CASSSISGASGNTIYF; J: TRBJ1-3; V: TRBV7-9; size: .
CDR3: CSVEDQGGGYTF; J: TRBJ1-2; V: TRBV29-1; size: .
CDR3: CASWDRYGNGYTF; J: TRBJ1-2; V: TRBV28; size: once
CDR3: CASSQDLAGGTDTQYF; J: TRBJ2-3; V: TRBV4-1; size: .
CDR3: CASSSGTGLEKLFF; J: TRBJ1-4; V: TRBV11-2; size: .
CDR3: CASSLATSGTTDTQYF; J: TRBJ2-3; V: TRBV7-2; size: .
CDR3: CGWAGGAGKLFF; J: TRBJ1-4; V: TRBV30; size: few
CDR3: CASSESVRSNYGYTF; J: TRBJ1-2; V: TRBV25-1; size: .
CDR3: CASSLEPGGVVNEQFF; J: TRBJ2-1; V: TRBV5-1; size: .
CDR3: CASTRGGQGARAFF; J: TRBJ1-1; V: TRBV9; size: .
CDR3: CASSYLGQRGTEAFF; J: TRBJ1-1; V: TRBV28; size: .